This TCR beta chain was obtained from a study of cytomegalovirus exposure and HLA in healthy donors listed by TCRdb under 2017. Looking at the study overall: In an earlier analysis of some 610 of the donors, approximately 300 Gb of sequence data and some 120 million unique TCR beta sequences from 150 million to 200 million T cells were reported. Donor age, sex, ethnicity and CMV serostatus were collected together with the repertoire data. All discovery cohort repertoires had been generated on a single sequencing platform. To decide whether each TCR beta V gene segment behaved as functional or pseudogenic, an earlier analysis of several hundred of the donors relied on high-throughput TCR beta sequencing. On average, 235,054 unique TCR beta nucleotide sequences were sequenced per donor among several hundred genotyped donors of the cohort, with roughly 18% of those sequences being non-productive. The number of typed donors differed by locus: about 620-640 for A, B, C, DRB1 and DQB1; approximately 520 for DQA1; around 610 for DPA1; and roughly 450 for DPB1. Of the roughly 430 genotyped donors, around 81% fell in the genetic ancestry cluster associated with self-reported Caucasian donors. Rather than using new phenotypic data, the later analysis identified candidate immune exposures from TCR beta sequences and from how often those sequences occurred across donors. Roughly 5 DR-DQ haplotypes were handled as single units for association and clustering, since linkage in the cohort was strong. Around 320 gigabases of sequencing data and approximately 85 million unique TCR sequences were included in an early release covering 500 to 750 HLA-typed donors. Both class I and class II loci were covered by HLA typing, at four-digit resolution. The study aimed to test whether signatures of past pathogen exposure could be identified by cataloging public T cell receptors. A later analysis re-analyzed previously published TCR beta repertoires from roughly 600 donors and added high-resolution HLA genotyping to study TCR occurrence patterns. In a later genetic analysis, genome-wide SNP genotypes for 398 of the 666 donors were used, and that subset was treated as a discovery cohort. The study profiled the T cell repertoires of 550 to 700 subjects by immunosequencing and related them to cytomegalovirus serostatus. A separate validation cohort of over a hundred different subjects was used in addition to the roughly 670-subject first cohort. To predict cytomegalovirus infection status, the study brought together high-throughput TCR immunosequencing, statistical association of individual TCRs with disease status, and machine learning. Study-level results and caveats: In a later analysis, several top co-occurrence clusters were reported to appear linked to parvovirus B19, influenza, CMV and Epstein-Barr virus. In a later analysis, most CMV-associated TCR beta chains were found to appear HLA-restricted, with HLA associations seemingly driven largely by CMV exposure. A later genetic analysis reported fewer N-insertions in productive TCRs among donors in an Asian-associated ancestry cluster than the 666-donor mean. A total of 164 TCR beta chains were listed by the study as associated with cytomegalovirus. A few of the identified cytomegalovirus-associated TCR beta chains were confirmed in vitro to be specific for cytomegalovirus antigens. A further reported finding was that TCR beta sequences accurately predicted the HLA-A and HLA-B alleles for most subjects in the first cohort. Most TCR sequences were observed very rarely across donors, whereas some public TCRs were present in many individuals. Some IMGT-functional V segments, including TRBV6-2 and TRBV6-3, could not be distinguished by the 87-base-pair reads and were therefore excluded. Presence/absence analyses assumed roughly uniform sequencing depth across donors, an assumption that may not hold. The classifier was reported to diagnose cytomegalovirus status with high specificity and sensitivity in both the original cohort and the validation cohort. An association between a missense DCLRE1C variant and V-gene and J-gene trimming of TCR beta chains was found in a later genetic analysis and replicated in an independent cohort. According to the authors, the approach could potentially be generalized to other disease states and immunological phenotypes. For the cohort, immune exposure information was limited to CMV serostatus. In a later analysis, HLA-associated TCR beta chains were found to be more clonally expanded and to have lower generation probabilities than equally common non-associated chains. At a false discovery rate of 0.05, a later analysis linked under 20,000 TCR beta sequences to specific HLA alleles. A cluster of highly shared sequence variants was judged likely to represent a technical artifact of the sequencing pipeline. In a later analysis, the rate of TCR association differed among HLA loci, with DRB1 alleles having the most associated TCRs and HLA-C alleles having the fewest. When HLA alleles, especially DR and DQ, strongly co-occurred, TCR associations were difficult to assign to individual alleles. Correlated functional status among segregating V segments might reflect linkage disequilibrium, but an unknown experimental factor could not be ruled out. The earlier analysis of 587 of the donors excluded roughly 17 rarely observed V segments, including chromosome 9 orphons, because counts were too low. In an earlier analysis of under 600 of the donors, most TCR beta V segments were observed in productive rearrangements about 90% or about 30% of the time, broadly matching IMGT annotations. Because HLA typing was unavailable for some donors at each locus, only the typed subset was used in association tests. In this cohort, only TCR beta chains were sequenced, and detectable features were limited by the absence of alpha or paired-chain data.

CDR1 and CDR2, per the germline V gene, are MNHNS and SASEGT. The CDR3 contains 12 residues, cysteine and phenylalanine counted. Only the CDR3 portion is preserved as DNA: 36 bases, with reading frame beginning at the first base. V loses 4 bases of germline sequence and J loses 3 bases, and the interval between the two ends is 4 bases. The cohort comprised 670 or so healthy bone marrow donors. All cohort members were sampled while nominally healthy, although unrecorded immune exposures were likely present. The donor was CMV seronegative and belonged to the group of 352 seronegative cohort members. Each donor provided a peripheral blood sample, and peripheral blood mononuclear cells were used for TCR beta sequencing. Genomic DNA extraction from the blood cell samples was performed with the Qiagen DNeasy Blood Extraction Kit. A word on this clone: What this receptor recognizes is not known. Per-nucleotide qualities are absent, and no much larger clonotype sits a single base away.

Library generation was performed with the immunoSEQ multiplex PCR assay. For the multiplex PCR, a mixture combining 60 forward primers for TCR Vbeta segments and 13 reverse primers for TCR Jbeta segments was used. A multiplex PCR assay on genomic DNA amplified the CDR3 region of rearranged TCR beta genes. The Illumina HiSeq System was used to sequence the amplified TCR beta libraries as 87-base-pair reads. The published analysis was carried out like this. In a later analysis, 77 million or so unique TCR beta chains were counted across the 666 repertoires, and roughly 10 million of these chains were shared by at least two donors. Raw reads were error-corrected and collapsed into unique sequences with a nearest-neighbor algorithm that merged closely related sequences to remove PCR and sequencing errors. To assign V, D and J gene segments, CDR3 sequences were aligned to IMGT reference sequences. Each retained sequence needed at least a six-nucleotide match to both a V gene segment and a J gene segment. A rearrangement was called productive if the CDR3 had no stop codons and remained in frame with V and J, and every other rearrangement was called non-productive. CDR3 was defined by IMGT convention, running from the second conserved V-encoded cysteine to the conserved J-encoded phenylalanine. Sequences without an unambiguous match to a single V gene segment were excluded from the earlier analysis of over 500 of the donors. An earlier analysis of several hundred of the donors called V segments functional above 56.7% productive rearrangements and segregating when the between-donor standard deviation exceeded 5%. A statistical classification framework was developed to diagnose cytomegalovirus status using the catalog of TCR beta chain sequences. V and J gene assignment, in a later analysis, came from comparing TCR nucleotide sequences with IMGT/GENE-DB human TR gene sequences. In a later analysis, CDR3 sequences and most-parsimonious VDJ recombination scenarios were assigned using the TCRdist pipeline. In a later analysis, every TCR beta chain was defined by the combination of its CDR3 amino acid sequence and its V-gene family, and reads without a unique V-gene family were dropped. In a later analysis, approximately 590 highly shared, low-generation-probability nucleotide sequences were removed to address suspected cross-contamination and a sequencing artifact. A later analysis calculated a clonal expansion index for each public chain from normalized within-repertoire ranks of inferred template counts. Generation probabilities in a later analysis came from a VDJ recombination model fitted to out-of-frame rearrangements, and those results were checked against IGoR. In a later analysis, TCR-TCR, TCR-HLA and TCR-CMV co-occurrence was scored with hypergeometric tests, and a repertoire-size bias correction was applied to TCR pairs. To estimate false discovery rates, a later analysis permuted the HLA or CMV assignments 20 times. In a later analysis, co-occurring TCRs were grouped using DBSCAN, and TCRdist sequence similarity was added for clustering within HLA-allele-positive subsets. Repertoires with fewer than 30,000 or more than 120,000 public chains were left out of co-occurrence clustering, as were about 5 repertoires with anomalous nucleotide sharing. This immuneACCESS table, as held by TCRdb, lists in-frame sequences with V and J called but not all clones. Of the missing ones, under half trace to an unresolved V gene in checked studies; the others have no known cause. V, J and clone size reflect that table, while D and trimming were determined from the DNA. Within this sample are some 180,000 clones, with about 80% of them counted one time only. Approximately 2% of the sample is held by the ten biggest clonotypes.

The material sequenced was PBMCs. The V and J segments used are TRBV6-1 and TRBJ1-5, with no confident D gene call. This clonotype was obtained from a man aged 25-40 years in good health and CMV-seronegative. The CDR3 has the sequence CASSGPNQPQHF. The bases are TGTGCCAGCAGTGGGCCCAATCAGCCCCAGCATTTT.